Following are 2 T cell receptor beta chains from one sample sequenced in a study of early T cells in non-severe SARS-CoV-2 infection. Using its own MiXCR run on the 5' RACE reads, TCRdb lists one record per CDR3 protein. The sample shows tens of thousands of distinct CDR3 sequences, 9.5% to 15% of them seen only once. The sequenced material came from whole blood. These receptors were collected from an adult who was a healthcare worker with PCR-confirmed SARS-CoV-2 infection or an uninfected control (not recorded which).

This clonotype showed up just a few times. The rearrangement links TRBV9 to TRBJ2-5; tentatively, D is TRBD2 (6 bases). This CDR3 has 13 amino acids. V shed 5 bases and J shed 2 bases, with 10 bases lying between them. Germline V lookup: CDR1 SGDLS, CDR2 YYNGEE. The CDR3 DNA follows: TGTGCCAGCAGTTACGGGGGACAAGAGACCCAGTACTTC. Residues: CASSYGGQETQYF.

This clonotype has a handful of counts. V gene TRBV4-2 combines with J gene TRBJ2-5; 12 bases agree with TRBD2. The V and J ends lost 4 bases and 1 base, in that order; junction bases with no gene match: 4. CDR1 and CDR2 (germline): LGHNA, YNFKEQ. The CDR3 consists of 16 residues. CDR3 nucleotide sequence: TGTGCCAGCAGCCGCGGGACTAGCGGGTTCCAAGAGACCCAGTACTTC. Translated: CASSRGTSGFQETQYF.